This T cell receptor (beta chain) is from a study of T cells after yellow fever vaccination. Study results and caveats: Abundant bulk-population clonotypes could contaminate the FACS-sorted repertoires.

Trimming at V came to 6 bases and at J to 3 bases, leaving 12 bases not matched to a gene. In germline, CDR1 is SQVTM, CDR2 ANQGSEA. The CDR3 spans 15 residues. A universal primer site and UMIs were added as TCR cDNA was made by 5'RACE template switching. Via MiXCR, TCRdb re-called the 5' RACE reads, giving one row per CDR3 protein. The table lists fewer than 100,000 distinct CDR3 sequences, 7.5% to 10% of them singletons. The receptor was isolated from a man between 18 and 35 years old who received the YFV17D yellow fever vaccine. The material was CD8+ T cells not binding an NS4B(214-222) dextramer, sorted from PBMCs, obtained around 14 days after the first yellow fever vaccination. The V gene is TRBV29-1, the J gene TRBJ1-2; 8 nucleotides line up with TRBD1. The CDR3 reads CSVPTGQGLDYGYTF. DNA for the CDR3: TGCAGCGTCCCAACTGGACAGGGTCTAGACTATGGCTACACCTTC. Based on the CDR3 plus reference TRBV29-1 and TRBJ1-2, the full variable domain is SAVISQKPSRDICQRGTSLTIQCQVDSQVTMMFWYRQQPGQSLTLIATANQGSEATYESGFVIDKFPISRPNLTFSTLTVSNMSPEDSSIYLCSVPTGQGLDYGYTFGSGTRLTVV.